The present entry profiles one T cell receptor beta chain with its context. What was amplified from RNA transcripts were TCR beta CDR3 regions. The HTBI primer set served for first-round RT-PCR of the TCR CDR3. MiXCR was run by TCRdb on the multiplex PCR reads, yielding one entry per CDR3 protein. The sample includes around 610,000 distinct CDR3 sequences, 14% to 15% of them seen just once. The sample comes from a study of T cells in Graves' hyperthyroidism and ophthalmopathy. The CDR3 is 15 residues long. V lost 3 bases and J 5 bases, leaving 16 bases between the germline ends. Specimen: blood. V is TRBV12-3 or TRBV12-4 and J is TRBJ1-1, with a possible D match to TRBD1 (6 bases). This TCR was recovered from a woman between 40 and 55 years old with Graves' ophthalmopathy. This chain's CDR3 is CASSFEARQGTEAFF. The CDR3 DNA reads TGTGCCAGCAGTTTTGAAGCCCGGCAGGGGACTGAAGCTTTCTTT.